Listed here is a single T cell receptor beta chain. Its antigen remains unidentified. Germline V gene lookup returns CDR1 SGHTA and CDR2 FQGTGA. The CDR3 runs to 14 residues. Trimming pared 2 bases from V and 7 bases from J, leaving 11 bases between. As it was prepared, the TCRbeta library received unique molecular identifiers. Via MiXCR, TCRdb re-called the PCR reads, giving one row per CDR3 protein. The data show hundreds of thousands of distinct CDR3 sequences, 13% seen once. The data originate from a study of T-cell reconstitution after alpha-beta-depleted transplantation in children. Findings of the study overall: T-cell numbers and diversity, one year after transplant, stemmed largely from T cells that were newly produced.

The sequence derives from a male patient between 5 and 17 years old who had a stem cell transplant for acute myeloid leukemia, so the T cells may come from the graft donor. The sample in question was PBMCs, mostly from graft donor cells, obtained 360 days after TCRalphabeta/CD19-depleted stem cell transplant. This sequence joins TRBV7-3 and TRBJ2-2; TRBD2 might be the D (6 bases). CDR3 coding DNA: TGTGCCAGCAGCTTAGGAGGGGTGGGCGGGGAGCTGTTTTTT. This encodes CASSLGGVGGELFF.